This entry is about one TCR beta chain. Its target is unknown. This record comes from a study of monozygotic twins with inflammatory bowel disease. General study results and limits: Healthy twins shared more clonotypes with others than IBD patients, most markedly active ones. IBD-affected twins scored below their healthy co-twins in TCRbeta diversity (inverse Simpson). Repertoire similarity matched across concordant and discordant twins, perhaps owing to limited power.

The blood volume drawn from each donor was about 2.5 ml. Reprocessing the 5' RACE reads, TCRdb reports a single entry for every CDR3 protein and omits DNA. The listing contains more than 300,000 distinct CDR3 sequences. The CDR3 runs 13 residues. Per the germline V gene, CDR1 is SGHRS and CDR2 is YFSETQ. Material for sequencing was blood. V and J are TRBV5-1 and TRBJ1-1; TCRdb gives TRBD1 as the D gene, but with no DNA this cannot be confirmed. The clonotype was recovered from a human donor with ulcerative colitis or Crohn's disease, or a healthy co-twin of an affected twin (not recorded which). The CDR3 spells CASSSLRGTEAFF.